These 30 T cell receptor beta chains were sequenced from one sample in a study of OX40 agonist ivuxolimab in advanced cancers. Method: immunoSEQ multiplex PCR; TCRdb's copy keeps in-frame clones and lacks some. The data show almost 80,000 clones, around 87% seen once. Sequences were derived from CD4+ or CD8+ T cells sorted from blood, sampled in a trial of the OX40 agonist ivuxolimab. These receptor sequences come from an adult with an advanced solid tumor such as melanoma, head and neck, liver or kidney cancer.

This rearrangement joins TRBV23-1 to TRBJ2-4; D assignment may be TRBD1 or TRBD2 (5 bases each). TRBV23-1 is designated an ORF whose function remains uncertain. The CDR3 extends over 19 amino acids. The V and J ends lost 3 bases and 1 base respectively, with 22 bases between them. CDR3 sequence (DNA): TGCGCCAGCAGTCACCCCGGAAGGGCAGGGAGTCACGCCAAAAACATTCAGTACTTC. Protein: CASSHPGRAGSHAKNIQYF.

The rearrangement joins TRBV7-8 to TRBJ2-2, with 9 bases fitting TRBD1. Germline loops: CDR1 SGHVS, CDR2 FQNEAQ. V was clipped by 3 bases and J by 7 bases; unmatched bases: 3. The CDR3 is 14 amino acids. CDR3 sequence reads: CASSFGQGIGELFF. In DNA form, the CDR3 reads TGTGCCAGCAGCTTCGGACAGGGGATCGGGGAGCTGTTTTTT.

In its sample, this clone was seen once. The chain combines TRBV19 with TRBJ1-3; TRBD1 might be the D (5 bases). The CDR3 has 14 residues. V was shortened by 6 bases and J by 0 bases, with 9 bases between the two germline ends. Germline V gives CDR1 LNHDA, CDR2 SQIVND (reference sequence). CDR3 region: CASRTEISGNTIYF. CDR3 sequence (DNA): TGTGCCAGTAGGACAGAGATCTCTGGAAACACCATATATTTT.

This clone was seen more than once but under ten times. The rearrangement links TRBV15 to TRBJ1-1; D ambiguous. Germline V lookup: CDR1 LNHNV, CDR2 YYDKDF (reference sequence). CDR3 size: 17 residues. Trimming removed 3 bases from V and 5 bases from J, with 22 bases in between. The CDR3 spells CATSSGDAIWRETEAFF. The CDR3 DNA follows: TGTGCCACCAGCAGTGGTGACGCAATTTGGAGGGAGACTGAAGCTTTCTTT.

This sequence joins TRBV6-1 and TRBJ2-1, with no clear D. Trimming shortened V by 5 bases and J by 8 bases, and 16 bases separated the two germline ends. This CDR3 is built from 14 residues. Looked up from germline, CDR1 is MNHNS and CDR2 is SASEGT. Here the CDR3 reads CASSSPGHGYEQFF. The CDR3 nucleotides read TGTGCCAGCAGTTCCCCCGGGCACGGTTATGAGCAGTTCTTC.

The V call is TRBV11-2, the J call TRBJ2-1; 10 nucleotides agree with TRBD2. Losses at the gene ends were 1 base for V and 6 bases for J; bases not matched to a gene: 3. This CDR3 is built from 15 residues. Looked up from germline, CDR1 is SGHAT and CDR2 is FQNNGV. The CDR3 spells CASSLGAGGFNEQFF. The DNA for the CDR3 is TGTGCCAGCAGCTTAGGAGCGGGAGGGTTCAATGAGCAGTTCTTC.

CDR3 nucleotides: TGTGCCAGCAGCGGCGGACTAGCGGGATCGGGCGAGCAGTACTTC. This encodes CASSGGLAGSGEQYF. The chain carries TRBV5-4 and TRBJ2-7, with 12 bases that match TRBD2. This CDR3 region has 15 residues. Trimming at V came to 4 bases and at J to 6 bases, leaving 8 bases not matched to a gene. Per the germline V gene, CDR1 is SGHNT and CDR2 is YYREEE (reference sequence).

V is TRBV7-2 and J is TRBJ2-4; 7 nucleotides agree with TRBD1. Trimming cost V 5 bases and J 7 bases; bases outside gene matches: 17. This CDR3 is built from 17 residues. CDR1 and CDR2 from the germline V gene are SGHTA and FQGNSA. CDR3 protein: CASSLTHLRQGGNIQYF. CDR3 in DNA: TGTGCCAGCAGCCTAACGCACCTCAGACAGGGTGGGAACATTCAGTACTTC.

The chain recombines TRBV5-1 with TRBJ2-2, with 12 bases identical to TRBD2. V lost 4 bases, J lost 6 bases, and 4 bases stayed unmatched. The CDR3 extends over 15 amino acids. Germline V gene data show CDR1 as SGHRS and CDR2 as YFSETQ. In DNA form, the CDR3 reads TGCGCCAGCAGCCGGACTAGCGGGATCCCCGGGGAGCTGTTTTTT. It codes for CASSRTSGIPGELFF.

The chain combines TRBV7-9 with TRBJ2-1, with 12 bases aligning to TRBD1. CDR3 length: 14 residues. CDR1 and CDR2 from the germline V gene are SEHNR and FQNEAQ (reference sequence). Trimming removed 4 bases from V and 8 bases from J; junction bases left unmatched: 3. DNA for the CDR3: TGTGCCAGCAGCTCTAGGGACAGGGGGCATGAGCAGTTCTTC. Residues: CASSSRDRGHEQFF.

The chain couples TRBV29-1 to TRBJ1-2, with 7 bases that match TRBD1. V trimming: 3 bases; J trimming: 0 bases; junction bases outside the gene matches: 1. In germline, CDR1 is SQVTM, CDR2 ANQGSEA. The CDR3 length is 13 residues. The CDR3, as DNA: TGCAGCGTTGAGGGGACAGCTAACTATGGCTACACCTTC. It codes for CSVEGTANYGYTF.

The rearrangement uses TRBV5-1 and TRBJ1-4; 7 bases match TRBD1. The CDR3 contains 14 residues. V was clipped by 4 bases and J by 7 bases; unmatched bases: 7. The germline CDR1 and CDR2 sequences are SGHRS and YFSETQ. CDR3 protein: CASSRGQSIEKLFF. In DNA, the CDR3 is TGCGCCAGCAGCCGGGGACAGAGCATTGAAAAACTGTTTTTT.

The J gene is TRBJ1-5, the V gene TRBV27; D call uncertain. Trimming pared 5 bases from V and 4 bases from J, leaving 6 bases between. Germline assignment: CDR1 MNHEY and CDR2 SMNVEV (reference sequence). This CDR3 contains 12 residues. CDR3 amino acids: CASSEGNQPQHF. In DNA form, the CDR3 reads TGTGCCAGCAGTGAGGGAAATCAGCCCCAGCATTTT.

The chain couples TRBV5-6 to TRBJ1-3; D not resolved. The CDR3 runs to 14 residues. CDR1 and CDR2 (germline): SGHDT, YYEEEE. V lost 1 base to trimming and J lost 0 bases, with 5 bases between them. CDR3 sequence (DNA): TGTGCCAGCAGCTTGCCCGGCTCTGGAAACACCATATATTTT. It is translated as CASSLPGSGNTIYF.

This chain links TRBV5-6 with TRBJ1-1, with 7 bases aligning to TRBD1. V dropped 5 bases and J dropped 1; count of bases not matched to a gene: 5. Germline V gene data show CDR1 as SGHDT and CDR2 as YYEEEE. This CDR3 contains 14 residues. The CDR3 is CASRTGTANTEAFF. The CDR3 DNA is TGTGCCAGCAGGACTGGGACAGCGAACACTGAAGCTTTCTTT.

The gene calls are TRBV14 and TRBJ2-5; the D is unclear. The CDR3 extends over 17 amino acids. The V gene's germline CDR1 is SGHDN and CDR2 FVKESK. With 3 bases removed from V and 2 bases from J, the gap between germline ends came to 19 bases. CDR3 nucleotide sequence: TGTGCCAGCAGCCACAAATGGCTAGGTCCATCGCAAGAGACCCAGTACTTC. This encodes CASSHKWLGPSQETQYF.

A single count supports this clone. The chain couples TRBV29-1 to TRBJ1-6; D is unclear. V was shortened by 4 bases and J by 8 bases, with 12 bases between the two germline ends. The germline CDR1 and CDR2 sequences are SQVTM and ANQGSEA. The CDR3 length is 13 residues. In DNA, the CDR3 is TGCAGCGTTGGGGAATCATACTATTCACCCCTCCACTTT. This translates into CSVGESYYSPLHF.

Worth noting for this clone: A junction end diverges from the germline sequence, so it may reflect a read error. The CDR3 sequence: CAIGDRGSSLVQF. CDR3 in DNA: TGTGCCATCGGGGACAGGGGGTCTTCTCTCGTCCAATTC. The chain carries TRBV10-3 and TRBJ2-7, with 11 nucleotides matching TRBD1. CDR3 length: 13 residues. The germline V gene has CDR1 ENHRY and CDR2 SYGVKD.

The genes are TRBV28 and TRBJ2-7; D is unclear. Trimming shortened V by 5 bases and J by 2 bases, and 10 bases separated the two germline ends. Germline-derived CDR1 and CDR2 are MDHEN and SYDVKM. The CDR3 extends over 13 amino acids. Here the CDR3 reads CASSALGTYEQYF. In DNA, the CDR3 is TGTGCCAGCAGTGCGTTGGGGACCTACGAGCAGTACTTC.

The rearrangement joins TRBV7-7 to TRBJ2-2; TRBD2 agrees at 8 bases. The CDR3 loop spans 16 amino acids. Trimming took 1 base from V and 7 from J; bases not matched to a gene: 8. Per germline, CDR1 SSHAT and CDR2 FNYEAQ (reference sequence). The CDR3 nucleotides are TGTGCCAGCAGCTTAGAGTTCGGGCTAGCGGGCGGGGAGCTGTTTTTT. Residues: CASSLEFGLAGGELFF.

The chain combines TRBV19 with TRBJ2-7, with D uncertain. Trimming stripped 2 bases from V and 3 bases from J, with 8 bases between. CDR1 is LNHDA, CDR2 SQIVND, per germline (reference sequence). The CDR3 covers 13 residues. This chain's CDR3 is CASSISVHYEQYF. The CDR3 DNA is TGTGCCAGTAGTATATCCGTACACTACGAGCAGTACTTC.

V is TRBV10-2 and J is TRBJ2-1, with 7 bases aligning to TRBD2. The J segment lost 4 bases and the V segment lost 10 bases, leaving 7 bases of the junction unmatched. CDR1 and CDR2 (germline): WSHSY, SAAADI. The CDR3 consists of 13 residues. In nucleotides, the CDR3 is TGCGCCACCCGGGACTACCCTTACAATGAGCAGTTCTTC. Translation: CATRDYPYNEQFF.

This chain joins TRBV6-1 and TRBJ1-5; 7 bases match TRBD1. V shed 10 bases, J shed 2 bases, and the junction held 8 bases outside the gene matches. The CDR3 extends over 14 amino acids. Per the germline V gene, CDR1 is MNHNS and CDR2 is SASEGT. Written as DNA, the CDR3 is TGTGCCACCCAATGGGACAGAGGCAATCAGCCCCAGCATTTT. Residues: CATQWDRGNQPQHF.

The chain uses TRBV7-2 and TRBJ2-5; 10 bases fit TRBD1. The ends lost 4 bases at V and 5 bases at J; junction bases unmatched: 7. The germline V gene encodes CDR1 SGHTA and CDR2 FQGNSA. This CDR3 has 15 residues. CDR3 sequence: CASSSTGGLGETQYF. The CDR3 coding sequence is TGTGCCAGCAGCTCGACAGGGGGCTTGGGGGAGACCCAGTACTTC.

V usage is TRBV7-5 and J usage is TRBJ2-1; the table's D call, TRBD2, has no DNA check behind it. TRBV7-5 is a known pseudogene. The CDR3 has 17 amino acids. The CDR3 bases are TGTGTCAGATCAATCAGGTGGGGGACTAGTACGGGTAATGAGCAGTTCTTC. Protein sequence: CVRSIRWGTSTGNEQFF.

The V gene is TRBV5-1, the J gene TRBJ2-3, with D perhaps TRBD2 (6 bases). With 0 bases removed from V and 3 bases from J, the gap between germline ends came to 11 bases. The CDR3 runs to 15 residues. Germline CDR1 reads SGHRS; CDR2 reads YFSETQ. In DNA form, the CDR3 reads TGCGCCAGCAGCTTGGGTTCGGGAGTGACAGATACGCAGTATTTT. Its protein is CASSLGSGVTDTQYF.

The chain has TRBV27 and TRBJ2-7; 8 positions match TRBD2. This CDR3 is built from 14 residues. V gave up 6 bases and J gave up 4 bases; unmatched junction bases: 8. The germline V gene encodes CDR1 MNHEY and CDR2 SMNVEV (reference sequence). CDR3 nucleotides: TGTGCCAGCAGCTGGGCCCCTAGCGGGTACGAGCAGTACTTC. Its translation is CASSWAPSGYEQYF.

The chain combines TRBV9 with TRBJ2-2; possible D gene TRBD2, 5 bases. This CDR3 spans 15 amino acids. V was shortened by 4 bases and J by 1 base, with 11 bases between the two germline ends. CDR1 SGDLS and CDR2 YYNGEE come from the germline V gene. CDR3 protein: CASSPRAGNTGELFF. CDR3 DNA: TGTGCCAGCAGCCCGAGGGCCGGGAACACCGGGGAGCTGTTTTTT.

This chain connects TRBV2 to TRBJ1-3, with TRBD1 matching 7 bases. Trimming at V came to 9 bases and at J to 2 bases, leaving 10 bases not matched to a gene. The CDR3 is 15 residues long. Germline V CDR1 and CDR2: SNHLY, FYNNEI. The CDR3 protein is CAREQQGLPGNTIYF. The CDR3 DNA follows: TGTGCCAGAGAACAACAGGGGCTACCTGGAAACACCATATATTTT. The full variable domain, in which reference TRBV2 and TRBJ1-3 provide the parts outside the CDR3, is EPEVTQTPSHQVTQMGQEVILRCVPISNHLYFYWYRQILGQKVEFLVSFYNNEISEKSEIFDDQFSVERPDGSNFTLKIRSTKLEDSAMYFCAREQQGLPGNTIYFGEGSWLTVV.

The chain links TRBV19 to TRBJ2-2; D is unclear. This CDR3 region has 13 residues. V was clipped by 7 bases and J by 5 bases, with 11 bases between them. Germline V gene data show CDR1 as LNHDA and CDR2 as SQIVND (reference sequence). The CDR3, as DNA: TGTGCCAGTACCCAAAGGGTAACCGGGGAGCTGTTTTTT. Amino acids: CASTQRVTGELFF.